This entry describes one T cell receptor beta chain. Method: immunoSEQ multiplex PCR; TCRdb's copy keeps in-frame clones and lacks some. Of 100,000 or so clones detected, about 94% appear once; the ten largest clones hold about 0.9%. This record comes from a study of T cell changes during pregnancy in multiple sclerosis. The V and J ends lost 3 bases and 2 bases respectively, with 11 bases between them. The CDR3 runs 15 residues. In germline, CDR1 is SGHRS, CDR2 YFSETQ. The chain has TRBV5-1 and TRBJ2-2; possibly TRBD2 for D (6 bases). The sequenced sample was peripheral blood, obtained before pregnancy. The receptor's source is a female donor with multiple sclerosis, enrolled in a pregnancy study. Here the CDR3 DNA reads TGCGCCAGCAGCTCCGGGGGAGTAAACACCGGGGAGCTGTTTTTT. This translates into CASSSGGVNTGELFF.